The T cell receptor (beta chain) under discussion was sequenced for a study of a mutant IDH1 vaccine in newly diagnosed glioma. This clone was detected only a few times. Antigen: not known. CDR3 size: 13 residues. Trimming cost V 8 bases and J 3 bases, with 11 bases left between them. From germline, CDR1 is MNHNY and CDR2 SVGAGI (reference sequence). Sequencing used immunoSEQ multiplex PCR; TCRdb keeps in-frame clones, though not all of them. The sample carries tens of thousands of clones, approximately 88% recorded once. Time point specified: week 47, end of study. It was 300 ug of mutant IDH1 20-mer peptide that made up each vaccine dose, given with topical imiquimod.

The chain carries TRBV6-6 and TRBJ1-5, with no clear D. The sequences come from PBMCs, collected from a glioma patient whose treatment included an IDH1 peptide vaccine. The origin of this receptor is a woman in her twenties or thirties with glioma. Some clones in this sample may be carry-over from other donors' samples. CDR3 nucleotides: TGTGCCAGCTGCTACGGACTCAATCAGCCCCAGCATTTT. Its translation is CASCYGLNQPQHF.